The 8 T cell receptor beta chains listed next were all sequenced from one sample in a study of blood T cell repertoires in COVID-19. Sequencing used immunoSEQ multiplex PCR; TCRdb keeps in-frame clones, though not all of them. The repertoire includes over 150,000 clones, roughly 88% of them detected once, and 6.9% sits in the top ten. The sequenced material came from peripheral blood. Every receptor here comes from a man older than 75 with COVID-19, enrolled during active disease.

The CDR3 protein is CASSFGTGTYEQYF. CDR3 DNA sequence: TGTGCCAGCAGCTTCGGGACAGGGACCTACGAGCAGTACTTC. The chain couples TRBV13 to TRBJ2-7, with 9 bases that match TRBD1. CDR1 is PRHDT and CDR2 is FYEKMQ in the germline V gene (reference sequence). Unmatched junction bases numbered 2, after V lost 3 bases and J lost 2 bases. This CDR3 comprises 14 residues.

The DNA of the CDR3 is TGTGCCAGCAGCTCGGGACTCTTGTCGGACGGCCGCCAGCATTTT. Its translation: CASSSGLLSDGRQHF. The chain recombines TRBV2 with TRBJ1-5, with D possibly matching TRBD1 (5 bases). CDR1 and CDR2 (germline): SNHLY, FYNNEI. The CDR3 spans 15 residues. V lost 6 bases to trimming and J lost 12 bases, with 24 bases between them.

The rearrangement joins TRBV5-1 to TRBJ1-2, with 7 bases matching TRBD1. V was pared by 4 bases and J by 6 bases, with 9 bases of the junction left unmatched. Germline-derived CDR1 and CDR2 are SGHRS and YFSETQ. This CDR3 contains 14 residues. The CDR3 sequence is CASSVPTGSHGYTF. The CDR3 DNA is TGCGCCAGCAGCGTTCCGACAGGGAGCCATGGCTACACCTTC.

The J gene is TRBJ1-2, the V gene TRBV24-1; weak D call: TRBD1 (5 bases). V was trimmed by 2 bases and J by 4 bases, leaving 10 bases between them. Germline assignment: CDR1 KGHDR and CDR2 SFDVKD. The CDR3 has 14 residues. For the CDR3, the DNA is TGTGCCACCAGTGATTCGGGACTGCTCTATGGCTACACCTTC. Its translation: CATSDSGLLYGYTF.

The V call is TRBV28, the J call TRBJ2-7; 7 positions match TRBD2. V dropped 6 bases and J dropped 0; count of bases not matched to a gene: 8. The CDR3 spans 15 residues. Per the germline V gene, CDR1 is MDHEN and CDR2 is SYDVKM. CDR3 region: CASRTGREVSYEQYF. The CDR3, as DNA: TGTGCCAGCAGAACCGGCCGGGAGGTCTCCTACGAGCAGTACTTC.

This chain connects TRBV6-5 to TRBJ2-5; the match to TRBD1 covers 7 bases. The trim removed 10 bases at V and 1 base at J, leaving 12 bases unmatched. CDR1 and CDR2 from the germline V gene are MNHEY and SVGAGI. This CDR3 has 15 amino acids. DNA of the CDR3: TGTGCCAACTCTCAGGGGGTAGGGCTCCAAGAGACCCAGTACTTC. The encoded protein is CANSQGVGLQETQYF.

This rearrangement joins TRBV6-5 to TRBJ2-7; TRBD2 is a possible D gene (5 bases). Per the germline V gene, CDR1 is MNHEY and CDR2 is SVGAGI. The CDR3 totals 15 residues. V shed 2 bases and J shed 6 bases, with 17 bases lying between them. The CDR3, as DNA: TGTGCCAGCAGTTACCAGCCCTCAACGGCGGGCGAGCAGTACTTC. Its translation: CASSYQPSTAGEQYF.

The J gene is TRBJ1-3, the V gene TRBV10-2, with 7 nucleotides matching TRBD1. Germline CDR1 reads WSHSY; CDR2 reads SAAADI. The J segment lost 0 bases and the V segment lost 6 bases, leaving 5 bases of the junction unmatched. The CDR3 is 15 residues long. In nucleotides, the CDR3 is TGCGCCAGCAGCCTCTACAGGGGCTCTGGAAACACCATATATTTT. It encodes CASSLYRGSGNTIYF.